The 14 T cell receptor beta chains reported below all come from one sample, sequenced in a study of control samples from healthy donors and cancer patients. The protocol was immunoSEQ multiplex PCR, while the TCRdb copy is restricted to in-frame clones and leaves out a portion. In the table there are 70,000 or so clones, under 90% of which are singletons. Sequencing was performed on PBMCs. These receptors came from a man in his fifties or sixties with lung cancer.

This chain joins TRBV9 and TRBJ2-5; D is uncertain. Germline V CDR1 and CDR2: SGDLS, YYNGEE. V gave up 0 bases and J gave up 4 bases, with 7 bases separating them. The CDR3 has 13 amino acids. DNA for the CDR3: TGTGCCAGCAGCGTAGACTGGAGAGAGACCCAGTACTTC. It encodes CASSVDWRETQYF.

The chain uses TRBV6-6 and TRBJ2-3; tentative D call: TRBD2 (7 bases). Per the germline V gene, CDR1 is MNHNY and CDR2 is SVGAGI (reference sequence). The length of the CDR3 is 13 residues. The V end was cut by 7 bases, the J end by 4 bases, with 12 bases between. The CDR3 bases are TGTGCCAGCAAGGAGGGGGGGGCAGATACGCAGTATTTT. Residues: CASKEGGADTQYF.

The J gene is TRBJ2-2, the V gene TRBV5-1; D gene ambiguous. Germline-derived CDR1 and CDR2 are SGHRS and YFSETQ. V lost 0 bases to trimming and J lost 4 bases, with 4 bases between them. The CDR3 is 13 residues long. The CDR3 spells CASSLGSTGELFF. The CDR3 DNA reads TGCGCCAGCAGCTTGGGGAGCACCGGGGAGCTGTTTTTT.

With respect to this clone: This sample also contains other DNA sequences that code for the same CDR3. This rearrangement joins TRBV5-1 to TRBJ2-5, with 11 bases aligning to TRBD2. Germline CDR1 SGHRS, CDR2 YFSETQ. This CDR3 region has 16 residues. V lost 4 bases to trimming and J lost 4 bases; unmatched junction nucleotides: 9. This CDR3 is CASSNGVAGGGETQYF. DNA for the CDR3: TGCGCCAGCAGCAATGGGGTAGCGGGGGGGGGAGAGACCCAGTACTTC.

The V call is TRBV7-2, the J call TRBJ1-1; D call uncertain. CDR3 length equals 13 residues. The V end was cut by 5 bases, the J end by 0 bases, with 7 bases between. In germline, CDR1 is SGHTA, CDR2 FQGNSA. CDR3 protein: CASSQTVNTEAFF. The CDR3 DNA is TGTGCCAGCAGCCAGACGGTGAACACTGAAGCTTTCTTT.

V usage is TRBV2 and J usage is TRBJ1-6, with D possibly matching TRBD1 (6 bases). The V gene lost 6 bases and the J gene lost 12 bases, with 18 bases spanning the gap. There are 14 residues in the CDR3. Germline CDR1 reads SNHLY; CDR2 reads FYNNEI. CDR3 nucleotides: TGTGCCAGCAGGAGGGGGGACCGTGTGGGACCCCTCCACTTT. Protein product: CASRRGDRVGPLHF.

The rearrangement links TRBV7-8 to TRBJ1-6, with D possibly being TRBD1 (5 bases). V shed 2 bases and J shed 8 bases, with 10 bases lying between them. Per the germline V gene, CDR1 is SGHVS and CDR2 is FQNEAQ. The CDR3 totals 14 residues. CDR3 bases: TGTGCCAGCAGCTTATCAGGGACGGATTCACCCCTCCACTTT. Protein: CASSLSGTDSPLHF.

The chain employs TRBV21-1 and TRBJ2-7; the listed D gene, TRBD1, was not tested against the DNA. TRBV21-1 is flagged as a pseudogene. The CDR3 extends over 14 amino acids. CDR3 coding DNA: TGTGCCAGCAGCGAACAGGGAATATTTGGCGAGCAGTACGTC. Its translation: CASSEQGIFGEQYV.

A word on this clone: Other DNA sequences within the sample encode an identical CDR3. The CDR3 here is CATSDQTEYQETQYF. In DNA, the CDR3 is TGTGCCACCAGTGACCAAACCGAGTACCAAGAGACCCAGTACTTC. This chain connects TRBV24-1 to TRBJ2-5; unclear D gene. CDR3 length: 15 amino acids. Between the trimmed V and J ends, which lost 4 bases and 0 bases, there was a span of 11 bases. Germline loops: CDR1 KGHDR, CDR2 SFDVKD.

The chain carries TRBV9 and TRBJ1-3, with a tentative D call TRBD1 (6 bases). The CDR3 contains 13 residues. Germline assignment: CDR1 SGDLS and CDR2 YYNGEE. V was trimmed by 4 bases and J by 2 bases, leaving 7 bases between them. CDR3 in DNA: TGTGCCAGCAGCAGGGGGACTGGAAACACCATATATTTT. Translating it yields CASSRGTGNTIYF.

The DNA of the CDR3 is TGTGCCAGCAGCTTAGAGGGGGGCCTCGGCTACGAGCAGTACGTC. Its translation is CASSLEGGLGYEQYV. J is TRBJ2-7 and V is TRBV7-9; D tentatively fits TRBD1 or TRBD2 (6 bases each). Germline CDR1 SEHNR, CDR2 FQNEAQ (reference sequence). This CDR3 spans 15 amino acids. The V end was cut by 1 base, the J end by 3 bases, with 13 bases between.

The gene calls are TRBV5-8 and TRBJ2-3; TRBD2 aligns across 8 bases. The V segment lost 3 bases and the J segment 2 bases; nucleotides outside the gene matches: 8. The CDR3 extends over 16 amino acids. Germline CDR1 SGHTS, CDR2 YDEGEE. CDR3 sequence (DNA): TGTGCCAGCAGCTCCCAGCGGGGGAGATCCACAGATACGCAGTATTTT. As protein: CASSSQRGRSTDTQYF. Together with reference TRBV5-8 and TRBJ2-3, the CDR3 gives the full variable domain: EAGVTQSPTHLIKTRGQQATLRCSPISGHTSVYWYQQALGLGLQFLLWYDEGEERNRGNFPPRFSGRQFPNYSSELNVNALELEDSALYLCASSSQRGRSTDTQYFGPGTRLTVL.

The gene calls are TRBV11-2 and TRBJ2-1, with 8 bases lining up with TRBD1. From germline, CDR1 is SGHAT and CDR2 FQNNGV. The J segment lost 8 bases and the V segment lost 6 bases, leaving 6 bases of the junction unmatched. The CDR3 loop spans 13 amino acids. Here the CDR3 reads CASSKDRADEQFF. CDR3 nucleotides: TGTGCCAGCAGTAAGGACAGGGCCGATGAGCAGTTCTTC.

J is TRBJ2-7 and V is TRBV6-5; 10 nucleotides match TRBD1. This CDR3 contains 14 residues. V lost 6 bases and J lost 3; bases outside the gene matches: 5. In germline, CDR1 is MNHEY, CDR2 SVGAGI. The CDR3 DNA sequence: TGTGCCAGCAGGACGACAGGGGGCCTCTACGAGCAGTACGTC. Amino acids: CASRTTGGLYEQYV.